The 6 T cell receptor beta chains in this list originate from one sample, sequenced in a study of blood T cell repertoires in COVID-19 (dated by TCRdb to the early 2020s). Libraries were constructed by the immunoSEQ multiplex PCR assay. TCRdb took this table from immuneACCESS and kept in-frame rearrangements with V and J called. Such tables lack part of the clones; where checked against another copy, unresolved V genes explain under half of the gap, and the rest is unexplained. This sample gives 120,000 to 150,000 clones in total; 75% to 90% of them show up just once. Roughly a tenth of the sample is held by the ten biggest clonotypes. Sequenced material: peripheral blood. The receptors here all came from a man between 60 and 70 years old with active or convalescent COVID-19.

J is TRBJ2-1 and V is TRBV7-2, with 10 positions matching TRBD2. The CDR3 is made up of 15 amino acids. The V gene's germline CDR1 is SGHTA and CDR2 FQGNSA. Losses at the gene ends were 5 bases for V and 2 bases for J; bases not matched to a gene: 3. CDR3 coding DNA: TGTGCCAGCAGCAGAACTAGCGGGGCCTACAATGAGCAGTTCTTC. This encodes CASSRTSGAYNEQFF.

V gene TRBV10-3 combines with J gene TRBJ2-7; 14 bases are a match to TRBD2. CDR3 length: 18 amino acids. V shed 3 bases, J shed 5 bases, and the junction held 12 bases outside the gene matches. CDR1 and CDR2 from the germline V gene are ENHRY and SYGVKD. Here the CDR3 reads CAISEGTSGSPSLHEQYF. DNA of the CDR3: TGTGCCATCAGTGAAGGGACTAGCGGGAGCCCCTCTCTCCACGAGCAGTACTTC.

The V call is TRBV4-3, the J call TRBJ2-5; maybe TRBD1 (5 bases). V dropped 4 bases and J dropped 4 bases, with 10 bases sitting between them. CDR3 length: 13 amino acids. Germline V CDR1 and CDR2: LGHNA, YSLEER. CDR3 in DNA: TGCGCCAGCAGCCCGAGCAGGGTAGAGACCCAGTACTTC. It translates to CASSPSRVETQYF.

This chain's CDR3 is CASSYEREYDEQFF. For the CDR3, the DNA is TGTGCCAGCAGTTACGAGCGGGAGTACGATGAGCAGTTCTTC. The chain employs TRBV6-2 or TRBV6-3 and TRBJ2-1; 8 bases align to TRBD2. This CDR3 contains 14 residues. V lost 2 bases and J lost 8; bases outside the gene matches: 5. Germline CDR1 MNHEY, CDR2 SVGEGT.

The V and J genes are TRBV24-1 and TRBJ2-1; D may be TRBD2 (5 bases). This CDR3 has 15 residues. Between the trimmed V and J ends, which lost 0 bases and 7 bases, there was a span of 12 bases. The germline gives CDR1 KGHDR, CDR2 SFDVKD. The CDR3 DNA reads TGTGCCACCAGTGATTTGTACCAGCGAGGGAATGAGCAGTTCTTC. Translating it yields CATSDLYQRGNEQFF.

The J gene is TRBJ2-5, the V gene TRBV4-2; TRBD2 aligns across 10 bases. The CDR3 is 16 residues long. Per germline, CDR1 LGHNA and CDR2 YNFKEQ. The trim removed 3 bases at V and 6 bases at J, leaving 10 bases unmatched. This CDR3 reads CASSQPGLAPEKTQYF. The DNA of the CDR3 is TGTGCCAGCAGCCAGCCGGGACTAGCGCCCGAAAAGACCCAGTACTTC.